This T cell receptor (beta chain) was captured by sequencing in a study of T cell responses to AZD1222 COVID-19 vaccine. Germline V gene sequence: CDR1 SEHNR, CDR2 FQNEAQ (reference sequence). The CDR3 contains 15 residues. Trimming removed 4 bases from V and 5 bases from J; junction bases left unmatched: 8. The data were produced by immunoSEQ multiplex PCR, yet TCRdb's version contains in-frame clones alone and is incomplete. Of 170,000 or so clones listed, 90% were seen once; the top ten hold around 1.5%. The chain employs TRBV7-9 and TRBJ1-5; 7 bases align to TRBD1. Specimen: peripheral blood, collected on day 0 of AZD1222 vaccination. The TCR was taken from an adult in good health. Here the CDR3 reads CASSSDRVRDQPQHF. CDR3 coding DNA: TGTGCCAGCAGCTCCGACAGGGTGAGGGATCAGCCCCAGCATTTT.